This is a list of T cell receptor beta chains from one sample in a study of T cells in Graves' hyperthyroidism and ophthalmopathy. TCRdb called the multiplex PCR reads again in MiXCR, with one record for every CDR3 protein. Here the sample spans some 650,000 distinct CDR3 sequences, approximately 15% being singletons. The sample consisted of blood. All receptors derive from a woman between 35 and 50 years old with Graves' ophthalmopathy. Both conserved end residues are part of each CDR3. A D gene is named only where the DNA matches it firmly. Clone sizes are given selectively: once, few, many, or a class where the clone is expanded.

v_gene	len	abundance	d_gene	j_gene	CDR3aa	CDR3nt
TRBV2	13	few	.	TRBJ1-5	CASTFDPAQPQHF	TGTGCCAGCACCTTCGACCCAGCTCAGCCCCAGCATTTT
TRBV19	15	.	TRBD2	TRBJ2-3	CASSGLAPLTDTQYF	TGTGCCAGTAGTGGACTAGCGCCCCTCACAGATACGCAGTATTTT
TRBV2	14	few	TRBD2	TRBJ2-2	CASRGLAVTGELFF	TGTGCCAGCAGGGGACTAGCGGTCACCGGGGAGCTGTTTTTT
TRBV20-1	13	.	.	TRBJ1-1	CSASRQRDTEAFF	TGCAGTGCTAGCCGACAGAGAGATACTGAAGCTTTCTTT
TRBV7-9	12	many	.	TRBJ2-1	CASSLDYLEQFF	TGTGCCAGCAGCCTTGACTACCTTGAGCAGTTCTTC
TRBV5-8	15	.	.	TRBJ1-5	CASSLRGVGNQPQHF	TGTGCCAGCAGCTTGCGGGGAGTGGGCAATCAGCCCCAGCATTTT
TRBV6-1	15	few	TRBD1	TRBJ2-7	CASSRMGTGNYEQYF	TGTGCCAGCAGCCGGATGGGGACAGGGAACTACGAGCAGTACTTC
TRBV6-1	16	.	.	TRBJ2-2	CASSLHGQQNTGELFF	TGTGCCAGCAGCTTGCACGGACAGCAGAACACCGGGGAGCTGTTTTTT
TRBV12-3/TRBV12-4	15	many	TRBD2	TRBJ2-2	CASNSGTSKTGELFF	TGTGCCAGCAACTCCGGGACTAGCAAAACCGGGGAGCTGTTTTTT
TRBV2	13	few	.	TRBJ2-6	CASDPSGANVLTF	TGTGCCAGTGACCCCTCTGGGGCCAACGTCCTGACTTTC
TRBV18	15	few	.	TRBJ2-7	CASSPAGSSSYEQYF	TGTGCCAGCTCACCGGCAGGGAGTTCCTCCTACGAGCAGTACTTC
TRBV30	15	many	TRBD1	TRBJ2-3	CAWSGQGSLPDTQYF	TGTGCCTGGAGTGGACAGGGGTCCCTCCCAGATACGCAGTATTTT
TRBV18	14	.	TRBD1	TRBJ2-7	CASSHGTGVNEQYF	TGTGCCAGCTCACACGGGACAGGGGTCAACGAGCAGTACTTC
TRBV4-1	15	few	.	TRBJ2-3	CASSQPGPDTDTQYF	TGCGCCAGCAGCCAGCCGGGACCAGACACAGATACGCAGTATTTT
TRBV5-1	15	many	.	TRBJ2-7	CASSLDTGLGSEQYF	TGCGCCAGCAGCTTGGACACTGGACTGGGTAGCGAGCAGTACTTC
TRBV2	14	few	TRBD1	TRBJ1-4	CASGFQGAGEKLFF	TGTGCCAGCGGGTTTCAGGGGGCTGGGGAAAAACTGTTTTTT
TRBV28	13	many	.	TRBJ2-5	CASIGAYQETQYF	TGTGCCAGCATCGGGGCGTACCAAGAGACCCAGTACTTC
TRBV11-3	15	.	.	TRBJ2-7	CASSSGSGEDYEQYF	TGTGCCAGCAGCTCCGGTTCGGGGGAGGACTACGAGCAGTACTTC
TRBV3-1	15	many	TRBD2	TRBJ2-7	CASSNPAGGSYEQYF	TGTGCCAGCAGCAACCCAGCGGGAGGGTCCTACGAGCAGTACTTC
TRBV4-1	16	few	.	TRBJ2-3	CASSQSRRPSTDTQYF	TGCGCCAGCAGCCAATCCCGGCGGCCTAGCACAGATACGCAGTATTTT
TRBV12-3/TRBV12-4	14	.	.	TRBJ2-5	CASSFRGSQETQYF	TGTGCCAGCAGTTTCCGGGGGTCTCAAGAGACCCAGTACTTC
TRBV11-3	15	.	.	TRBJ2-2	CASSLFRGGAGELFF	TGTGCCAGCAGCCTTTTCAGGGGAGGGGCCGGGGAGCTGTTTTTT
TRBV11-1	14	.	.	TRBJ1-1	CASSQEKGLTEAFF	TGTGCCAGCAGCCAAGAAAAGGGTCTCACTGAAGCTTTCTTT